Listed below are T cell receptor beta chains from one sample, sequenced in a study of blood T cell repertoires in COVID-19. Using immunoSEQ multiplex PCR, the repertoire was profiled, and TCRdb retains in-frame clones only, with some absent. The sample lists about 68,000 clones, more than 80% seen once, with 7% to 8.5% in the top ten. The sequenced material came from peripheral blood. The receptors come from a man aged 25 to 40 with acute or convalescent COVID-19. Both conserved end residues are part of each CDR3. D genes are given only for firm matches. The size field is filled for only some rows; it gives once, few, many or a size class.

J,size,D,V,DNA,CDR3
TRBJ1-1,few,-,TRBV27,TGTGCCAGCCGTCCAGGGTTGGGGAACACTGAAGCTTTCTTT,CASRPGLGNTEAFF
TRBJ2-1,-,TRBD2,TRBV6-5,TGTGCCAGCAGTTACGACGGGAGGGCCGGTGAGCAGTTCTTC,CASSYDGRAGEQFF
TRBJ2-3,-,-,TRBV6-5,TGTGCCACCCGGGTGAGGGGCACAGATACGCAGTATTTT,CATRVRGTDTQYF
TRBJ2-7,-,-,TRBV9,TGTGCCAGCAGCCATGGGGGGACCCACGAGCAGTACTTC,CASSHGGTHEQYF
TRBJ1-2,-,TRBD1,TRBV25-1,TGTGCCAGCAACCCCGACAGGGGTAACTATGGCTACACCTTC,CASNPDRGNYGYTF
TRBJ1-1,-,TRBD1,TRBV5-1,TGCGCCAGCAGCTTGGGGACAGGGGGAGGCACTGAAGCTTTCTTT,CASSLGTGGGTEAFF
TRBJ1-2,-,-,TRBV5-4,TGTGCCAGCAGCTTGAGGCACGGAGCCTATGGCTACACCTTC,CASSLRHGAYGYTF
TRBJ1-1,-,-,TRBV9,TGTGCCAGCAGCGGGCCCCCAGGGATCACTGAAGCTTTCTTT,CASSGPPGITEAFF
TRBJ2-7,-,TRBD2,TRBV6-2/TRBV6-3,TGTGCCAGCAGTCCAGAACTAGCGGGTCCCTACGAGCAGTACTTC,CASSPELAGPYEQYF
TRBJ1-4,-,TRBD1,TRBV3-1/TRBV3-2,TGTGCCAGCAGCCAAGTCGGGACAGGGGAACTGTTTTTT,CASSQVGTGELFF
TRBJ2-7,-,TRBD1,TRBV29-1,TGCAGCGTGGCGGGGACAGGATCCTACGAGCAGTACTTC,CSVAGTGSYEQYF
TRBJ1-2,-,TRBD1,TRBV3-1/TRBV3-2,TGTGCCTCTCCGAGCGTGGGACAGGGGGATGGCTACACCTTC,CASPSVGQGDGYTF
TRBJ2-7,-,-,TRBV5-5,TGTGCCAGCAGCTCCTTGGGCAGGGGCACCCACGAGCAGTACTTC,CASSSLGRGTHEQYF
TRBJ1-2,-,-,TRBV18,TGTGCCAGCTCACCCGACAGGACCCATGGCTACACCTTC,CASSPDRTHGYTF
TRBJ1-5,-,TRBD1,TRBV6-1,TGTGCCAGCAGTGTACCGGGACAGGGGGCCGGTCAGCCCCAGCATTTT,CASSVPGQGAGQPQHF
TRBJ2-1,-,TRBD1,TRBV6-6,TGTGCCAGCAGTAATCCGGGACAGAGAAACAATGAGCAGTTCTTC,CASSNPGQRNNEQFF
TRBJ1-3,-,TRBD1,TRBV28,TGTGCCAGCAGTCTAACCGGGACAGGGGTCTCTGGAAACACCATATATTTT,CASSLTGTGVSGNTIYF
TRBJ2-3,-,TRBD2,TRBV5-1,TGCGCCAGCAGACCCAGCGGGAGTGCAGATACGCAGTATTTT,CASRPSGSADTQYF
TRBJ1-1,-,-,TRBV7-9,TGTGCCAGCAGCTTAGTTTTTCAGGATCAATTGAACACTGAAGCTTTCTTT,CASSLVFQDQLNTEAFF
TRBJ1-1,-,-,TRBV28,TGTGCCAGCAGGCCGACAGTGAACACTGAAGCTTTCTTT,CASRPTVNTEAFF
TRBJ2-1,-,TRBD2,TRBV10-1,TGCGCCAGCAGTGAGTCGACTCCGGGAGGCGGAAATGAGCAGTTCTTC,CASSESTPGGGNEQFF
TRBJ2-7,-,-,TRBV6-5,TGTGCCAGCAACCCAGGTGGACTACCCTACGAGCAGTACTTC,CASNPGGLPYEQYF
TRBJ1-4,few,-,TRBV28,TGTGCCAGCAGCTCCACCTGGACGGGGGAAAAACTGTTTTTT,CASSSTWTGEKLFF
TRBJ2-7,-,-,TRBV28,TGTGCCAGCAGCCCCGAGGGTTTCCCCTCCTACGAGCAGTACTTC,CASSPEGFPSYEQYF
TRBJ2-1,-,-,TRBV5-4,TGTGCCAGCAGCCTGGGCCCAGGGGTTACCTACAATGAGCAGTTCTTC,CASSLGPGVTYNEQFF
TRBJ1-2,-,-,TRBV6-5,TGTGCCAGCAGGGGATCTCCAAGCGAGGGCTATGGCTACACCTTC,CASRGSPSEGYGYTF
TRBJ2-6,-,-,TRBV5-6,TGTGCCAGCAGCTTTTCATTCATCTCTGGGGCCAACGTCCTGACTTTC,CASSFSFISGANVLTF